This is a list of T cell receptor beta chains from one sample in a study of T cell responses to AZD1222 COVID-19 vaccine. Measured with immunoSEQ multiplex PCR; TCRdb has only the in-frame clones, and not every one. The profile shows over 100,000 clones, about nine tenths of them singletons. Specimen: peripheral blood, collected on day 0 of AZD1222 vaccination. The receptors were gathered from an adult in good health. Each CDR3 is given with its conserved first and last residue. The order of the fields is V gene, CDR3 protein.

>TRBV12-3/TRBV12-4
CASSLDLPFF
>TRBV11-2
CASSLDPAGAPNYGYTF
>TRBV19
CASQHRGSPLHF
>TRBV10-3
CAISTGQGSYEQYF
>TRBV5-1
CASSLGHGQETQYF
>TRBV5-1
CASSLVPGGSYEQFF
>TRBV28
CASSLGGANNYGYTF
>TRBV5-1
CASSLARQGRYNSPLHF
>TRBV28
CASQTGGHTEAFF
>TRBV5-1
CASSLEGGGGNTIYF
>TRBV4-2
CASSQDRSSGLRGQFF
>TRBV19
CASSPSTVLSNQPQHF
>TRBV10-2
CASSEPGLGMGEQYF
>TRBV5-8
CASSSTGPQETQYF
>TRBV2
CAQDKGKGRGYGYTF
>TRBV23-1
CARETSSYEQYF
>TRBV7-2
CASSLEQGSYSNQPQHF
>TRBV2
CASLQVGGTQYF
>TRBV3-1/TRBV3-2
CASSRTGSGNTIYF
>TRBV7-9
CASSRTSGRIGEQFF